This paragraph reports one TCR beta chain. These data belong to a study of blood T cell repertoires in COVID-19. As for the study in general: T cells, B-cell-depleted T cells, or PBMCs supplied cDNA or gDNA.

CDR1 SGHAT and CDR2 FQNNGV come from the germline V gene. V was shortened by 5 bases and J by 2 bases, with 19 bases between the two germline ends. The CDR3 length is 18 residues. In Cohort 3, a recovered donor had either two negative PCRs, clearance, or symptom resolution. Only in-frame clones appear in the TCRdb table, and some are missing; sequencing was by immunoSEQ multiplex PCR. The sample holds under 350,000 clones, 89% seen once. The sequence was collected from a woman in her thirties or forties who had recovered from COVID-19. Specimen: PBMCs or T cells enriched from blood (not recorded which). V usage is TRBV11-2 and J usage is TRBJ2-6, with D possibly TRBD1 on 6 matching bases. Here the CDR3 DNA reads TGTGCCAGCAGCCTTACCGACAGGTGGAGGACTGGGGCCAACGTCCTGACTTTC. As protein: CASSLTDRWRTGANVLTF.